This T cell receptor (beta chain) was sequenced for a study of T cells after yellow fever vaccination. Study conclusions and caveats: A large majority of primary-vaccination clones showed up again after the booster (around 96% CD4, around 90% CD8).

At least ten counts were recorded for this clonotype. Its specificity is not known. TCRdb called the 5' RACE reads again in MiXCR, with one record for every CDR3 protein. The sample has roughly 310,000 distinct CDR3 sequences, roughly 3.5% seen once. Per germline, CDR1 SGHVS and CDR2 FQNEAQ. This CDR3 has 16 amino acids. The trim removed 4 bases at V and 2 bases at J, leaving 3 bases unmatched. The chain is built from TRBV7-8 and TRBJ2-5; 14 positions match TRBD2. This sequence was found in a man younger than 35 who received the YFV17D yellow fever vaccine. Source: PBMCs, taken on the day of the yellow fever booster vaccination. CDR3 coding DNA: TGTGCCAGCAGCTCGAGACTAGCGGGGGGGCAAGAGACCCAGTACTTC. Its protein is CASSSRLAGGQETQYF.